The 3 T cell receptor beta chains in this list originate from one sample, sequenced in a study of blood T cell repertoires in COVID-19. The data were produced by immunoSEQ multiplex PCR, yet TCRdb's version contains in-frame clones alone and is incomplete. The data contain tens of thousands of clones, approximately 80% of them singletons. Sequences were obtained from peripheral blood. Receptors originate from a man in his 70s with acute or convalescent COVID-19.

The chain couples TRBV28 to TRBJ1-5, with D possibly matching TRBD1 (5 bases). The length of the CDR3 is 16 residues. Trimming cost V 5 bases and J 5 bases, with 19 bases left between them. The V gene's germline CDR1 is MDHEN and CDR2 SYDVKM. CDR3 nucleotides: TGTGCCAGCAGTCCCCTAGGGAGGGCGGGGGATCAGCCCCAGCATTTT. The encoded protein is CASSPLGRAGDQPQHF.

V gene TRBV5-1 combines with J gene TRBJ1-1; D remains ambiguous. V lost 5 bases and J 1 base, leaving 12 bases between the germline ends. Per germline, CDR1 SGHRS and CDR2 YFSETQ. The CDR3 extends over 14 amino acids. The CDR3 spells CASRERDSNTEAFF. The CDR3 DNA follows: TGCGCCAGCAGAGAGAGGGATTCGAACACTGAAGCTTTCTTT.

This clone was picked up many times. This chain uses TRBV10-2 with TRBJ2-3; 8 nucleotides match TRBD1. This CDR3 spans 16 amino acids. V trimming: 0 bases; J trimming: 2 bases; junction bases outside the gene matches: 4. CDR1 is WSHSY, CDR2 SAAADI, per germline. The CDR3 coding sequence is TGCGCCAGCAGTGAGTCGAACAGGGGGTTCACAGATACGCAGTATTTT. It translates to CASSESNRGFTDTQYF.